The 23 T cell receptor beta chains below come from one sample, sequenced in a study of CXCR3-negative and CXCR3-positive naive CD8 T cells. UMI-labeled 5' RACE yielded the TRB cDNA libraries. TCRdb re-called the 5' RACE reads and shows each CDR3 protein once, DNA omitted. The table lists 55,000 to 65,000 distinct CDR3 sequences, with around 4% in the top ten. Input material: naive CXCR3- CD8+ T cells from blood. Subset indicated: CD45RO-CCR7+CD27+CD95- naive CD8+ T cells lacking CXCR3 (TNR3-). The receptors derive from a human donor in good health. Some clones in this sample may be carry-over from other donors' samples.

The chain has TRBV12-3 or TRBV12-4 and TRBJ2-5; TCRdb outputs TRBD1, but without DNA this stays unchecked. This CDR3 has 14 amino acids. CDR3 region: CASSLAGAQETQYF.

The rearrangement links TRBV7-9 to TRBJ1-1. Germline V gives CDR1 SEHNR, CDR2 FQNEAQ (reference sequence). This CDR3 comprises 15 residues. CDR3 sequence: CASGPEYRGTTEAFF.

This chain links TRBV7-9 with TRBJ1-1; TCRdb's D call, TRBD1, is unchecked because there is no DNA. The CDR3 totals 15 residues. Germline CDR1 reads SEHNR; CDR2 reads FQNEAQ (reference sequence). The CDR3: CASSLEPQGNTEAFF.

This CDR3 reads CAISTYTYEQYF. This chain joins TRBV10-3 and TRBJ2-7. The CDR3 spans 12 residues. The germline V gene encodes CDR1 ENHRY and CDR2 SYGVKD.

The chain joins TRBV5-1 to TRBJ2-3; the D gene TCRdb calls, TRBD2, cannot be checked with no DNA. The CDR3 covers 16 residues. Germline CDR1 reads SGHRS; CDR2 reads YFSETQ. CDR3 amino acids: CASSLVSSGGRNTQYF.

The chain employs TRBV5-4 and TRBJ2-3. From germline, CDR1 is SGHNT and CDR2 YYREEE (reference sequence). There are 12 residues in the CDR3. Here the CDR3 reads CASSSISDTQYF.

The chain couples TRBV29-1 to TRBJ2-7; TCRdb calls TRBD2, which cannot be checked without DNA. The CDR3 contains 12 residues. Germline CDR1 and CDR2: SQVTM and ANQGSEA. CDR3: CSVVGGDYEQYF.

The chain carries TRBV20-1 and TRBJ2-7; TCRdb's D gene call, TRBD1, goes unchecked for lack of DNA. Germline V gene sequence: CDR1 DFQATT, CDR2 SNEGSKA (reference sequence). This CDR3 spans 13 amino acids. The chain's CDR3 is CSAIRDRDYEQYF.

The chain employs TRBV7-2 and TRBJ2-1; the D call from TCRdb, TRBD1, cannot be confirmed without DNA. Looked up from germline, CDR1 is SGHTA and CDR2 is FQGNSA. There are 12 residues in the CDR3. Here the CDR3 reads CASSLVVVGAAF.

The genes are TRBV13 and TRBJ2-2; as DNA is missing, the TRBD1 call by TCRdb cannot be tested. This CDR3 contains 13 residues. Germline V gene lookup returns CDR1 PRHDT and CDR2 FYEKMQ (reference sequence). CDR3 sequence: CASPGAGTGELFF. The full variable domain, rest sourced from reference TRBV13 and TRBJ2-2, is AAGVIQSPRHLIKEKRETATLKCYPIPRHDTVYWYQQGPGQDPQFLISFYEKMQSDKGSIPDRFSAQQFSDYHSELNMSSLELGDSALYFCASPGAGTGELFFGEGSRLTVL.

J is TRBJ2-1 and V is TRBV15; TCRdb outputs TRBD1, but without DNA this stays unchecked. CDR3 length equals 17 residues. Germline CDR1 is LNHNV and CDR2 is YYDKDF (reference sequence). The CDR3 loop is CATSRSPGGATNDEQFF.

V and J are TRBV12-3 or TRBV12-4 and TRBJ1-5. The CDR3 spans 16 residues. This CDR3 reads CASSFQGPRGNQPQHF.

The CDR3 loop reads CASSLGVRTEAAHEQYF. The chain employs TRBV5-1 and TRBJ2-7. This CDR3 spans 17 amino acids. The germline V gene has CDR1 SGHRS and CDR2 YFSETQ.

This chain joins TRBV11-2 and TRBJ2-4; without DNA, the TCRdb call of TRBD1 cannot be checked. CDR3 size: 15 residues. The germline V gene has CDR1 SGHAT and CDR2 FQNNGV. The CDR3 is CASSLVDDHRDIQYF.

The genes are TRBV10-2 and TRBJ2-7; lacking DNA, the TRBD1 call made by TCRdb goes unchecked. Germline V lookup: CDR1 WSHSY, CDR2 SAAADI. This CDR3 contains 13 residues. The CDR3 loop is CASSERGLGEQYF.

The chain combines TRBV9 with TRBJ2-7; without DNA, the TCRdb call of TRBD2 cannot be checked. This CDR3 has 17 amino acids. In germline, CDR1 is SGDLS, CDR2 YYNGEE. The CDR3 loop reads CASSGGSLAGGNDEQYF.

The genes are TRBV7-2 and TRBJ1-1; TCRdb's D call of TRBD1 is untestable without DNA. From germline, CDR1 is SGHTA and CDR2 FQGNSA. CDR3 size: 14 residues. CDR3: CASSFSGDVREAFF.

V gene TRBV9 combines with J gene TRBJ1-5; TCRdb indicates TRBD1, and absent DNA this call remains unverified. The CDR3 has 15 residues. Germline V gene sequence: CDR1 SGDLS, CDR2 YYNGEE. CDR3 amino acids: CASSLTGTGYQPQHF. The full variable domain, rest sourced from reference TRBV9 and TRBJ1-5, is DSGVTQTPKHLITATGQRVTLRCSPRSGDLSVYWYQQSLDQGLQFLIQYYNGEERAKGNILERFSAQQFPDLHSELNLSSLELGDSALYFCASSLTGTGYQPQHFGDGTRLSIL.

V is TRBV29-1 and J is TRBJ2-7. The CDR3 consists of 14 residues. CDR1 and CDR2 (germline): SQVTM, ANQGSEA. This CDR3 reads CSVEVASGPYEQYF.

CDR3: CASGLLGAGDLYNEQFF. This sequence joins TRBV5-1 and TRBJ2-1. The CDR3 spans 17 residues. Germline assignment: CDR1 SGHRS and CDR2 YFSETQ.

This chain connects TRBV5-6 to TRBJ2-7; TCRdb selects TRBD1, and the lack of DNA leaves this call unchecked. CDR3 length: 14 residues. Germline assignment: CDR1 SGHDT and CDR2 YYEEEE. CDR3 sequence reads: CASSLGAGGYEQYF.

The J gene is TRBJ2-3, the V gene TRBV27; absent DNA, TCRdb's TRBD2 call cannot be checked. Germline-derived CDR1 and CDR2 are MNHEY and SMNVEV (reference sequence). This CDR3 is built from 14 residues. The CDR3 here is CASSPLAGGNTQYF.

This CDR3 reads CASATGLKDSPLHF. The gene calls are TRBV5-1 and TRBJ1-6; TCRdb proposes TRBD1, but this gene call is untestable without DNA. The germline V gene encodes CDR1 SGHRS and CDR2 YFSETQ. The CDR3 runs 14 residues.